This T cell receptor (beta chain) emerged from a study of T cells in Graves' hyperthyroidism and ophthalmopathy. Trimming pared 5 bases from V and 6 bases from J, leaving 16 bases between. Germline V CDR1 and CDR2: MNHEY, SMNVEV (reference sequence). This CDR3 contains 15 residues. TCR beta CDR3 regions were amplified from RNA. With the HTBI primer set, the TCR CDR3 went through a first round of RT-PCR. Via MiXCR, TCRdb re-called the multiplex PCR reads, giving one row per CDR3 protein. The sample carries around 350,000 distinct CDR3 sequences, about 25% recorded once. The chain recombines TRBV27 with TRBJ2-2; the D is unclear. The sequenced material came from blood. The receptor was isolated from a man over 45 with Graves' hyperthyroidism. The CDR3 loop reads CASSPNLIRPGELFF. The DNA of the CDR3 is TGTGCCAGCAGTCCTAACCTGATCAGGCCCGGGGAGCTGTTTTTT.